Listed here is a single TCR beta chain. Its antigen is unknown. The data stem from a study of persistence of HIV-infected CD4 T cells. The wider study: Blood samples, up to roughly 200 mL, came from multiple time points, except two leukapheresis donors sampled once.

Sequencing used immunoSEQ version 4 in survey mode. Clones were read by immunoSEQ multiplex PCR, and TCRdb kept only the in-frame ones, dropping some. In the table there are 50,000 to 65,000 clones, 65% to 75% of which are singletons. Overlapping HIV-1 Gag 15-mer peptides at 0.85 to 1 ug per peptide per mL were used. Memory cells lacking CD40L and CD69 with high CD45RO were sorted. The input for sequencing was CD4+ T cells sorted from PBMCs after approximately 20-hour stimulation, taken from a patient who received antiretroviral therapy. This receptor was taken from an adult man with HIV who was CMV-seropositive.

The CDR3 DNA follows: TGCGCCAGCAGCCGAGAGACAAGTAGCTACGAGCAGTACTTC. It codes for CASSRETSSYEQYF. This rearrangement joins TRBV4-1 to TRBJ2-7; D gene unclear. CDR1 MGHRA and CDR2 YSYEKL come from the germline V gene. V dropped 4 bases and J dropped 3 bases, with 13 bases sitting between them. This CDR3 has 14 amino acids.